This TCR beta chain was found in a study of Ad26.COV2.S vaccination and SARS-CoV-2 variants. Assay used: immunoSEQ multiplex PCR; TCRdb lists only in-frame clones, some missing. The sample contains about 460,000 clones, around 89% of which appear only once. Findings and limits, study-wide: Using TCR breadth and depth analyses may have led to underestimated total T cell responses.

The treatment was: roughly 19 received Ad26.COV2.S at low or high dose, single or two shots; 5 received placebo; per-sample allocation not given. Sampling was done on day 63 after the first vaccine or placebo injection. About this clone: Its antigen is undetermined.

V lost 5 bases, J lost 1 base, and 7 bases stayed unmatched. CDR3 size: 15 residues. Germline V gives CDR1 SEHNR, CDR2 FQNEAQ (reference sequence). The material was peripheral blood, obtained in a trial of Ad26.COV2.S vaccine versus placebo. The source of this sequence is a person between 18 and 65 years old who received the Ad26.COV2.S COVID-19 vaccine or a placebo. V gene TRBV7-9 combines with J gene TRBJ2-5; 7 bases map to TRBD1. CDR3 in amino acids: CASSPRQGIQETQYF. The CDR3, as DNA: TGTGCCAGCAGCCCTAGACAGGGAATCCAAGAGACCCAGTACTTC.